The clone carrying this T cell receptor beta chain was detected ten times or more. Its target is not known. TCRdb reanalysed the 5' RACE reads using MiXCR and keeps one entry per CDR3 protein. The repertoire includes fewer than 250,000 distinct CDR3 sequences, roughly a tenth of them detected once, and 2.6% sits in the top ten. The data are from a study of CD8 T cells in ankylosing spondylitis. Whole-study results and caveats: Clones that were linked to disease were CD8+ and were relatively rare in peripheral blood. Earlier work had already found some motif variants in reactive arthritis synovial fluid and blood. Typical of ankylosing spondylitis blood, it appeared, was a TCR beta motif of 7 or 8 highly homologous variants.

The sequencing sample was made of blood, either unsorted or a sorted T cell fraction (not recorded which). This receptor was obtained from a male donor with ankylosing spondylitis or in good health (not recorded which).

CDR3 coding DNA: TGTGCCAGCAGCCAAGGACGGTCCTACGAGCAGTACTTC. It translates to CASSQGRSYEQYF. The gene calls are TRBV3-1 and TRBJ2-7, with unresolved D. V shed 1 base and J shed 1 base, with 5 bases lying between them. This CDR3 is 13 amino acids long. Germline V gene sequence: CDR1 LGHDT, CDR2 YNNKEL (reference sequence).